This T cell receptor beta chain comes out of a study of CD8 T cells in ankylosing spondylitis. Library preparation for TCR beta used quantitative 5'-RACE with molecular barcodes. TCRdb re-analysed the 5' RACE reads in MiXCR, keeping a single row per CDR3 protein. The sample has 250,000 to 350,000 distinct CDR3 sequences; around 20% are singletons. The germline V and J ends were trimmed by 5 bases and 3 bases, with 7 bases remaining between them. In germline, CDR1 is MDHEN, CDR2 SYDVKM. The CDR3 is 12 amino acids. Whole-study results and caveats: Some of these motif variants have turned up before, in reports on reactive arthritis synovial fluid and blood. Disease-linked clones displayed a CD8+ phenotype and appeared relatively rarely in peripheral blood. One TCR beta motif, made up of 7 or 8 highly homologous variants, appeared characteristic of ankylosing spondylitis blood.

To note about this clonotype: The antigen remains undetermined.

The rearrangement joins TRBV28 to TRBJ2-5, with D possibly TRBD1 on 6 matching bases. The sequence was obtained from a male donor with ankylosing spondylitis or in good health (not recorded which). The material sequenced was blood, either unsorted or a sorted T cell fraction (not recorded which). The CDR3 bases are TGTGCCAGCAGTACAGGGAAAGAGACCCAGTACTTC. Protein product: CASSTGKETQYF.